The 19 T cell receptor beta chains reported below all come from one sample, sequenced in a study of blood T cells in healthy people across ages. The authors ran a second PCR of about 6 to 11 cycles using a sample-barcoded 5' primer and a J-beta primer mix. TCRdb itself ran the 5' RACE reads through MiXCR, one entry per CDR3 protein. The profile shows roughly 1,500,000 distinct CDR3 sequences, 30% to 35% of them singletons. The sample consisted of blood. These receptor sequences come from a woman aged 25-40 years in good health.

This clonotype was counted once. The chain uses TRBV4-1 and TRBJ2-3; possibly TRBD1 for D (6 bases). Germline loops: CDR1 MGHRA, CDR2 YSYEKL. Deletions cut 1 base from V and 7 bases from J, with 15 bases between. This CDR3 contains 15 residues. In DNA, the CDR3 is TGCGCCAGCAGCCAAGGGCAGGGGATGATGAATACGCAGTATTTT. Translation gives CASSQGQGMMNTQYF.

The table lists this clonotype with many counts. The chain employs TRBV9 and TRBJ2-1; TRBD2 aligns across 13 bases. Germline V gives CDR1 SGDLS, CDR2 YYNGEE. This CDR3 spans 19 amino acids. Trimming removed 4 bases from V and 0 bases from J; junction bases left unmatched: 10. In DNA form, the CDR3 reads TGTGCCAGCAGCCCCTCGGGACTAGCGGGGACAAGCTCCTACAATGAGCAGTTCTTC. Residues: CASSPSGLAGTSSYNEQFF.

This clonotype was counted only a few times. The chain recombines TRBV6-4 with TRBJ2-7, with a possible D match to TRBD2 (6 bases). The germline CDR1 and CDR2 sequences are MRHNA and SNTAGT. This CDR3 contains 16 residues. Trimming left V 7 bases short and J 4 bases short, with 23 bases between. The CDR3, as DNA: TGTGCCAGCACGCGGCTGTCGACTAGACGGGGTTACGAGCAGTACTTC. It specifies CASTRLSTRRGYEQYF.

The chain carries TRBV6-1 and TRBJ2-1; 9 nucleotides match TRBD2. There are 15 residues in the CDR3. Germline CDR1 reads MNHNS; CDR2 reads SASEGT. The J segment lost 3 bases and the V segment lost 6 bases, leaving 6 bases of the junction unmatched. The DNA of the CDR3 is TGTGCCAGCAGGTCGGGGACTAGCATCTACAATGAGCAGTTCTTC. Residues: CASRSGTSIYNEQFF.

This chain connects TRBV28 to TRBJ2-7; D not certain. The germline CDR1 and CDR2 sequences are MDHEN and SYDVKM. Trimming left V 3 bases short and J 5 bases short, with 8 bases between. This CDR3 comprises 12 residues. The CDR3: CASSLMDNEQYF. Here the CDR3 DNA reads TGTGCCAGCAGTTTGATGGATAACGAGCAGTACTTC.

This clonotype appeared a few times. V is TRBV4-2 and J is TRBJ2-5; TRBD2 agrees at 12 bases. CDR1 and CDR2 from the germline V gene are LGHNA and YNFKEQ. CDR3 length equals 16 residues. V was clipped by 5 bases and J by 0 bases; unmatched bases: 4. CDR3 in DNA: TGTGCCAGCAGCTCTAGACTAGCGGGGGACCAAGAGACCCAGTACTTC. Translating it yields CASSSRLAGDQETQYF.

The chain uses TRBV6-1 and TRBJ2-4, with D hard to call. Near its end, the DNA agrees better with TRBJ2-7, so the J call may be wrong. Germline V gene lookup returns CDR1 MNHNS and CDR2 SASEGT. This CDR3 is built from 18 residues. CDR3 nucleotide sequence: TGTGCCAGCAGTGAGAGGATAGCTGAGTTTTCCGCGAACTACGAGCAGTACTTC. It yields the protein CASSERIAEFSANYEQYF.

This clonotype has more than one count but fewer than ten. V is TRBV9 and J is TRBJ2-1; 12 bases are a match to TRBD2. The germline V gene encodes CDR1 SGDLS and CDR2 YYNGEE. After removal of 1 base from V and 8 bases from J, the junction contained 4 bases not matched to a gene. The CDR3 sequence is 15 residues long. As DNA, the CDR3 is TGTGCCAGCAGCGTACTAGCGGGGGGGGGCGATGAGCAGTTCTTC. Translation: CASSVLAGGGDEQFF. The variable domain in full, completed from reference TRBV9 and TRBJ2-1, reads DSGVTQTPKHLITATGQRVTLRCSPRSGDLSVYWYQQSLDQGLQFLIQYYNGEERAKGNILERFSAQQFPDLHSELNLSSLELGDSALYFCASSVLAGGGDEQFFGPGTRLTVL.

This clonotype was seen more than once but under ten times. The chain employs TRBV28 and TRBJ2-6, with D hard to call. This CDR3 contains 15 residues. Trimming cost V 8 bases and J 3 bases, with 14 bases left between them. Germline V gene lookup returns CDR1 MDHEN and CDR2 SYDVKM. The CDR3 DNA is TGTGCCAGCGGGGTACGGGTGAGTGGGGCCAACGTCCTGACTTTC. It encodes CASGVRVSGANVLTF.

There are a few counts of this clonotype. In DNA, the CDR3 is TGCGCCAGCAGCCTCAGACGGGGAGAGAGCACAGATACGCAGTATTTT. Protein product: CASSLRRGESTDTQYF. The chain joins TRBV4-1 to TRBJ2-3; D is perhaps TRBD2 (5 bases). V was shortened by 4 bases and J by 0 bases, with 14 bases between the two germline ends. The CDR3 contains 16 residues. Germline V gene lookup returns CDR1 MGHRA and CDR2 YSYEKL.

CDR3 sequence (DNA): TGTGCGGGGGGGTCTAGCTATGGCTACACCTTC. It is translated as CAGGSSYGYTF. The chain recombines TRBV28 with TRBJ1-2, with D perhaps matching TRBD1 (5 bases). CDR3 length: 11 residues. Germline assignment: CDR1 MDHEN and CDR2 SYDVKM.

The chain recombines TRBV7-2 with TRBJ2-4; 10 bases fit TRBD1. V lost 5 bases and J lost 7; bases outside the gene matches: 2. This CDR3 has 13 amino acids. Per the germline V gene, CDR1 is SGHTA and CDR2 is FQGNSA. The CDR3 DNA sequence: TGTGCCAGCAGCCCGGGACAGGGGAACATTCAGTACTTC. Amino acids: CASSPGQGNIQYF. Based on the CDR3 plus reference TRBV7-2 and TRBJ2-4, the full variable domain is GAGVSQSPSNKVTEKGKDVELRCDPISGHTALYWYRQSLGQGLEFLIYFQGNSAPDKSGLPSDRFSAERTGGSVSTLTIQRTQQEDSAVYLCASSPGQGNIQYFGAGTRLSVL.

This clonotype has more than one count but fewer than ten. The rearrangement joins TRBV6-6 to TRBJ2-5, with 11 positions matching TRBD1. V lost 5 bases, J lost 4 bases, and 12 bases stayed unmatched. CDR1 is MNHNY and CDR2 is SVGAGI in the germline V gene (reference sequence). This CDR3 is built from 17 residues. CDR3 in DNA: TGTGCCAGCAGTACTGCCCCGGGACAGGGGGTTCGAGAGACCCAGTACTTC. Protein sequence: CASSTAPGQGVRETQYF.

This clonotype came up a few times. The chain couples TRBV9 to TRBJ1-1; D unresolved. V lost 1 base, J lost 0 bases, and 7 bases lay in between. The CDR3 contains 14 residues. From germline, CDR1 is SGDLS and CDR2 YYNGEE. CDR3 bases: TGTGCCAGCAGCGTAAGCTATATGAACACTGAAGCTTTCTTT. Translation: CASSVSYMNTEAFF.

This chain links TRBV5-1 with TRBJ2-5, with a possible D match to TRBD2 (5 bases). Germline CDR1 reads SGHRS; CDR2 reads YFSETQ. V was clipped by 2 bases and J by 11 bases, with 19 bases between them. CDR3 length: 14 amino acids. The CDR3 sequence is CASSLSRRPLEQYF. The CDR3 region has the DNA TGCGCCAGCAGCTTAAGCAGGAGGCCCCTAGAGCAGTACTTC.

This clonotype was picked up one time. This chain connects TRBV2 to TRBJ2-1, with 9 bases fitting TRBD2. The ends lost 7 bases at V and 6 bases at J; junction bases unmatched: 7. Germline CDR1 SNHLY, CDR2 FYNNEI. This CDR3 comprises 14 residues. CDR3 protein: CASTRGGAGNEQFF. The CDR3 region has the DNA TGTGCCAGCACGCGCGGGGGGGCGGGCAATGAGCAGTTCTTC.

In this sample, this clonotype turned up a few times. V and J are TRBV20-1 and TRBJ2-3; no reliable D call. From germline, CDR1 is DFQATT and CDR2 SNEGSKA (reference sequence). V was trimmed by 6 bases and J by 6 bases, leaving 19 bases between them. CDR3 length: 14 amino acids. Here the CDR3 DNA reads TGCAGTGCAGTACACAGAAAGGAGATGGATACGCAGTATTTT. It encodes CSAVHRKEMDTQYF.

In its sample, this clonotype was seen a few times. J is TRBJ1-1 and V is TRBV20-1, with D uncertain. The CDR3 runs to 13 residues. Germline loops: CDR1 DFQATT, CDR2 SNEGSKA (reference sequence). V was shortened by 2 bases and J by 7 bases, with 14 bases between the two germline ends. The CDR3 DNA sequence: TGCAGTGCTAGAATTCTAACCCGGCATGAAGCTTTCTTT. Translating it yields CSARILTRHEAFF.

The J gene is TRBJ1-4, the V gene TRBV29-1; no firm D call. CDR1 SQVTM and CDR2 ANQGSEA come from the germline V gene. The V end was cut by 3 bases, the J end by 6 bases, with 8 bases between. The CDR3 runs to 12 residues. The CDR3 is CSVEGADEKLFF. The CDR3 nucleotides are TGCAGCGTTGAGGGTGCGGATGAAAAACTGTTTTTT.